The source of this T cell receptor (beta chain) is a study of Graves' ophthalmopathy and Graves' hyperthyroidism. Other autoimmune diseases, uncontrolled infections, pregnancy or lactation led to the exclusion of patients. Study-wide results and limits: A model built from 13 signatures distinguished ophthalmopathy from stable hyperthyroidism with approximately 90% sensitivity and about 80% specificity.

This clonotype was seen ten or more times. Its antigen is unidentified. V shed 10 bases and J 2 bases; nucleotides not matched to a gene: 4. The germline V gene has CDR1 KGHDR and CDR2 SFDVKD. This CDR3 spans 13 amino acids. Amplification targeted the TCR beta CDR3 regions, with RNA transcripts as the source material. First-round RT-PCR relied on HTBI primers, and a second-round multiplex PCR came next. TCRdb passed the multiplex PCR reads through MiXCR, listing each CDR3 protein once. The sample includes 200,000 to 250,000 distinct CDR3 sequences, 20% to 25% of them seen just once. This TCR came from a woman aged 45-60 years with Graves' ophthalmopathy. The sequenced sample consisted of peripheral blood. This chain links TRBV24-1 with TRBJ1-5; 7 nucleotides agree with TRBD1. DNA of the CDR3: TGTGCCACACAGGGGTTTGGCAATCAGCCCCAGCATTTT. It encodes CATQGFGNQPQHF.